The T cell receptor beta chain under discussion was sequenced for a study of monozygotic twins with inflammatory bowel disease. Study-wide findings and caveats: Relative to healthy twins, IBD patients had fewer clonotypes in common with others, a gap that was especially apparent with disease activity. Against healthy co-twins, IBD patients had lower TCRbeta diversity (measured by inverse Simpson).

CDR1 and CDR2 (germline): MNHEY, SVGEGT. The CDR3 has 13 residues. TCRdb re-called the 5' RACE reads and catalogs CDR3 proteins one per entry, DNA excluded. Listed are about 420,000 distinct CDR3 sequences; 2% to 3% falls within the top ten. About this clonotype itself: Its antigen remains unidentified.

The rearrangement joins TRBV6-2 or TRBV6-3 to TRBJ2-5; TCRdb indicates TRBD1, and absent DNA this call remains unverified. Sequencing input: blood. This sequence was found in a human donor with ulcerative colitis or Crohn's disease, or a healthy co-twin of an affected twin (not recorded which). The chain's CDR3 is CASSSGGKETQYF.